This TCR beta chain is from a study of early T cells in non-severe SARS-CoV-2 infection. Whole-study findings and limits: Matching results from VDJdb favored anti-spike CD8 responses, leaving private and CD4 specificities undetected.

About this clonotype itself: Antigen unknown.

The protocol attached unique molecular identifiers to individual cDNA molecules. TCRdb recomputed calls from the 5' RACE reads with MiXCR, one row per CDR3 protein. The sample lists tens of thousands of distinct CDR3 sequences, about 14% seen once, with 3% to 3.5% in the top ten. The CDR3 is 13 residues long. Trimming removed 5 bases from V and 5 bases from J, with 12 bases in between. The sequence came from an adult who was a healthcare worker with PCR-confirmed SARS-CoV-2 infection or an uninfected control (not recorded which). The V call is TRBV12-3 or TRBV12-4, the J call TRBJ1-2; tentative D call: TRBD1 (5 bases). The sequenced sample consisted of whole blood. The CDR3, as DNA: TGTGCCAGCAGTCCAGGGACGTGGTATGGCTACACCTTC. Translated: CASSPGTWYGYTF.